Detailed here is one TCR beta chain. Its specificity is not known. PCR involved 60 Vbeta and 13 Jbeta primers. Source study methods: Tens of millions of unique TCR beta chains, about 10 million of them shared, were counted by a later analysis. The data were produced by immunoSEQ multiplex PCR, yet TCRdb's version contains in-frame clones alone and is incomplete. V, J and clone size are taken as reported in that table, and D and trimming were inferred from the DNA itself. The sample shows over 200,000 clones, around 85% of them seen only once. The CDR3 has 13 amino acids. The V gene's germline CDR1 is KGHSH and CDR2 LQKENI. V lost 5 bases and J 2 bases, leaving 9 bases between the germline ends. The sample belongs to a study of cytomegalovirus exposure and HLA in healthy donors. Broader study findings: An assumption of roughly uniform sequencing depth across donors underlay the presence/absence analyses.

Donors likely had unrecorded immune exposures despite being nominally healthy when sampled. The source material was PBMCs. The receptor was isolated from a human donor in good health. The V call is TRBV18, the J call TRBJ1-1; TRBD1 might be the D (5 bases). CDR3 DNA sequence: TGTGCCAGCTCAACGACAGAAAACACTGAAGCTTTCTTT. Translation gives CASSTTENTEAFF. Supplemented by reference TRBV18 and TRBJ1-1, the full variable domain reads NAGVMQNPRHLVRRRGQEARLRCSPMKGHSHVYWYRQLPEEGLKFMVYLQKENIIDESGMPKERFSAEFPKEGPSILRIQQVVRGDSAAYFCASSTTENTEAFFGQGTRLTVV.